The next 5 T cell receptor beta chains were all read from a single sample in a study of blood T cell repertoires in COVID-19. Profiling relied on immunoSEQ multiplex PCR, and the TCRdb table lists in-frame clones only, not all of them. The sample carries about 55,000 clones, about 90% recorded once. Sample: peripheral blood. The receptors shown here come from a human donor with active COVID-19. The donor label of this sample is uncertain.

This chain uses TRBV5-4 with TRBJ2-2, with 9 nucleotides matching TRBD2. V dropped 1 base and J dropped 0; count of bases not matched to a gene: 4. Germline CDR1 SGHNT, CDR2 YYREEE (reference sequence). The CDR3 extends over 17 amino acids. In DNA form, the CDR3 reads TGTGCCAGCAGCTTGTGGCGGGGGGGCGCGAACACCGGGGAGCTGTTTTTT. It translates to CASSLWRGGANTGELFF.

This clone showed up just once. This chain links TRBV27 with TRBJ1-1; D remains ambiguous. Trimming cost V 6 bases and J 9 bases, with 17 bases left between them. CDR3 length: 13 amino acids. Germline CDR1 MNHEY, CDR2 SMNVEV (reference sequence). The CDR3 bases are TGTGCCAGCAGCTCCGGCGCAGAGAGGAAAGCTTTCTTT. Amino acid sequence: CASSSGAERKAFF.

The chain combines TRBV27 with TRBJ1-2; no clear D gene. The CDR3 runs 13 residues. V gave up 6 bases and J gave up 8 bases, with 16 bases separating them. Germline loops: CDR1 MNHEY, CDR2 SMNVEV (reference sequence). The CDR3 sequence: CASSKRLLEGYTF. CDR3 sequence (DNA): TGTGCCAGCAGCAAGCGCCTCTTGGAAGGCTACACCTTC.

V is TRBV7-9 and J is TRBJ1-6; D is possibly TRBD1 (6 bases). The CDR3 contains 15 residues. CDR1 and CDR2 from the germline V gene are SEHNR and FQNEAQ (reference sequence). Trimming pared 8 bases from V and 6 bases from J, leaving 17 bases between. The DNA for the CDR3 is TGTGCCAGCCAAGATGGACAGTCTTTTAATTCACCCCTCCACTTT. This gives the protein CASQDGQSFNSPLHF.

The chain carries TRBV3-1 (or the pseudogene TRBV3-2) and TRBJ2-7; 10 positions match TRBD2. Trimming took 0 bases from V and 11 from J; bases not matched to a gene: 4. The length of the CDR3 is 13 residues. CDR1 and CDR2 (germline): LGHDT, YNNKEL (reference sequence). This CDR3 reads CASSQDHLAGEYF. The CDR3 nucleotides are TGTGCCAGCAGCCAAGATCACCTAGCGGGGGAGTACTTC.